This TCR beta chain was profiled in a study of beta chain features in type 1 diabetes. Study details: Cell yields, gender and age were similar in healthy donors and patients.

The length of the CDR3 is 13 residues. V was pared by 5 bases and J by 4 bases, with 11 bases between. Germline V gene sequence: CDR1 SGHTA, CDR2 FQGNSA. This clone came up a few times. The isolated RNA, all of it, was reverse transcribed, so expressed TCRB transcripts were what got sequenced. Produced via immunoSEQ multiplex PCR; TCRdb's table is partial and in-frame only. The data show 250,000 to 350,000 clones, 12% to 15% seen once. This TCR came from a man aged 25-45 years in good health. Sequenced material: central memory CD4+ T cells from blood. This chain uses TRBV7-2 with TRBJ1-2; D is unclear. The CDR3 coding sequence is TGTGCCAGCAGCGTCCCCCCTATCTATGGCTACACCTTC. This encodes CASSVPPIYGYTF.